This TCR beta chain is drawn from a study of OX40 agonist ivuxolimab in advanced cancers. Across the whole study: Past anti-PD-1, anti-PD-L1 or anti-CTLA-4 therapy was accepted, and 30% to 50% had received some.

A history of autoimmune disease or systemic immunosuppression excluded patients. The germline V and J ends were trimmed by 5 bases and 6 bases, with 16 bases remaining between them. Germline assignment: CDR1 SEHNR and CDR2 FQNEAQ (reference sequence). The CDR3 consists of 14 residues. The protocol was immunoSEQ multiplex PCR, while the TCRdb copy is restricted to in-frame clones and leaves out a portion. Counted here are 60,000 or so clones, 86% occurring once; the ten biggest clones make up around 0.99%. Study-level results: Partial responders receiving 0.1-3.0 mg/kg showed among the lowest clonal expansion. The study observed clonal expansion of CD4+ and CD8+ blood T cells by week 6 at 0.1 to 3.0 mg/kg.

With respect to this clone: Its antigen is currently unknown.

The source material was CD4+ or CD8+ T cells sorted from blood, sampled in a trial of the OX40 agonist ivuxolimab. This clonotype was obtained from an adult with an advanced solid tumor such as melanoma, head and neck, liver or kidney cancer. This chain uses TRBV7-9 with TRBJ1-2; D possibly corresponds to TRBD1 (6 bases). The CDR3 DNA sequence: TGTGCCAGCAGCCACCTAACAGGGAATCATGGCTACACCTTC. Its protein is CASSHLTGNHGYTF.